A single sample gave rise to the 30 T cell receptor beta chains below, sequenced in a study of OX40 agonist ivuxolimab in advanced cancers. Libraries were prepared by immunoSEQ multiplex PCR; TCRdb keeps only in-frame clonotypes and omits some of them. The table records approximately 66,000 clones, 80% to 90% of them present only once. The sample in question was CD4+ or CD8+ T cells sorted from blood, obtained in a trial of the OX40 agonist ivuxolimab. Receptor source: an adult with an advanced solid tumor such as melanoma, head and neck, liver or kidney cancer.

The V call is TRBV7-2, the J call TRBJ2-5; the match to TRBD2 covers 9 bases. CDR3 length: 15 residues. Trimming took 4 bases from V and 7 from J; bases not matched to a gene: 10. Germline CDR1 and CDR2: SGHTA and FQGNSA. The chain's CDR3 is CASSSVSGSGGTQYF. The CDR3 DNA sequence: TGTGCCAGCAGCTCCGTTAGCGGGAGTGGGGGGACCCAGTACTTC.

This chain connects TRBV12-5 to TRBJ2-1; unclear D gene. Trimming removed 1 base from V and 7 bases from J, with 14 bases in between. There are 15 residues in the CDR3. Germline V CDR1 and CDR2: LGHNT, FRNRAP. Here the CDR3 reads CASGLGDNPGNEQFF. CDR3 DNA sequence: TGTGCTAGTGGTTTGGGGGATAACCCTGGTAATGAGCAGTTCTTC. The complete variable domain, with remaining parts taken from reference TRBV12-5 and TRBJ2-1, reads DARVTQTPRHKVTEMGQEVTMRCQPILGHNTVFWYRQTMMQGLELLAYFRNRAPLDDSGMPKDRFSAEMPDATLATLKIQPSEPRDSAVYFCASGLGDNPGNEQFFGPGTRLTVL.

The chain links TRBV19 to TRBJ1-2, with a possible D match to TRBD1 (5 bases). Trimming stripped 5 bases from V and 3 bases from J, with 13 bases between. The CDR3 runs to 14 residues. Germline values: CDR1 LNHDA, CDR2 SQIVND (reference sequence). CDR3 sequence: CASSPQGGDYGYTF. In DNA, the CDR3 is TGTGCCAGTAGTCCCCAGGGAGGGGACTATGGCTACACCTTC. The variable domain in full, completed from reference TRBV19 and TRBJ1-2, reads DGGITQSPKYLFRKEGQNVTLSCEQNLNHDAMYWYRQDPGQGLRLIYYSQIVNDFQKGDIAEGYSVSREKKESFPLTVTSAQKNPTAFYLCASSPQGGDYGYTFGSGTRLTVV.

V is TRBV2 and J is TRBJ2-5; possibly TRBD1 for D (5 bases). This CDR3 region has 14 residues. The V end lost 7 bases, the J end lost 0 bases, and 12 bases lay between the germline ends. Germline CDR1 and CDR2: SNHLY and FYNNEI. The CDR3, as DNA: TGTGCCAGCACCAGGGCTTCGTACCAAGAGACCCAGTACTTC. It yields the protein CASTRASYQETQYF. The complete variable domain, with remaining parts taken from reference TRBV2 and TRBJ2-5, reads EPEVTQTPSHQVTQMGQEVILRCVPISNHLYFYWYRQILGQKVEFLVSFYNNEISEKSEIFDDQFSVERPDGSNFTLKIRSTKLEDSAMYFCASTRASYQETQYFGPGTRLLVL.

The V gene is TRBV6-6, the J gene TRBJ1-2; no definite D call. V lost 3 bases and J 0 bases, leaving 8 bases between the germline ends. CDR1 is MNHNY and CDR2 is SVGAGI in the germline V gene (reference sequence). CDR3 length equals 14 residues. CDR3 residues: CASSYKGPNYGYTF. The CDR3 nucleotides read TGTGCCAGCAGTTATAAGGGCCCTAACTATGGCTACACCTTC.

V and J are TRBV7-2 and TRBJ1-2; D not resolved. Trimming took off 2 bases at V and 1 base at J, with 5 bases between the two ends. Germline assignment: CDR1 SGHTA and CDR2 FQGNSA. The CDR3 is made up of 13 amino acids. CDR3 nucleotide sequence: TGTGCCAGCAGCTTACAGCTTAACTATGGCTACACCTTC. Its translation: CASSLQLNYGYTF.

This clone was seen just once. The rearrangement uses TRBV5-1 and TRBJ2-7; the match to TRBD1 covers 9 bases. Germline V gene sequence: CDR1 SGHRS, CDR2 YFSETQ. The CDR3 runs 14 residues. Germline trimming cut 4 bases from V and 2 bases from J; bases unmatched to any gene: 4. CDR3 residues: CASSAGQGAYEQYF. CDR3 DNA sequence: TGCGCCAGCAGCGCGGGACAGGGTGCCTACGAGCAGTACTTC.

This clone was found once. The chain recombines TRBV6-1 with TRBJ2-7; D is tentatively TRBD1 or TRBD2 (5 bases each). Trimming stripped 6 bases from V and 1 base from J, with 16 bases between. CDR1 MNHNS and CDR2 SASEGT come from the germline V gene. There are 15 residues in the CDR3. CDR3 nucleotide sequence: TGTGCCAGCAGCCCCGGGACGAGCTTGTCCTACGAGCAGTACTTC. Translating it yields CASSPGTSLSYEQYF.

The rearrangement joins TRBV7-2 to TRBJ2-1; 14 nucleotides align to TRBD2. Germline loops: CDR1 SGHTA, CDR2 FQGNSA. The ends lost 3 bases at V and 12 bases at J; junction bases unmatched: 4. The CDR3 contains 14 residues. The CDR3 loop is CASSFGTSGGPQFF. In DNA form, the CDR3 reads TGTGCCAGCAGCTTCGGGACTAGCGGGGGTCCGCAGTTCTTC.

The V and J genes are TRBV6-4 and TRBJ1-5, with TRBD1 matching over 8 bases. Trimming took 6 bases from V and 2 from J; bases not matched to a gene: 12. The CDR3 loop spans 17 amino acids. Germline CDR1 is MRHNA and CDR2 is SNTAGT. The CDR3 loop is CASRSTGGGLGNQPQHF. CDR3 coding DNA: TGTGCCAGCAGGAGTACAGGGGGGGGGTTGGGCAATCAGCCCCAGCATTTT.

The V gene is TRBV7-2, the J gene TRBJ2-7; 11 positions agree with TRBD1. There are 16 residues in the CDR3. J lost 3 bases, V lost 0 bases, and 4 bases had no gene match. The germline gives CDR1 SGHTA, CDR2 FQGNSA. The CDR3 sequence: CASSLAPGTGGYEQYF. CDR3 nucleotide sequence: TGTGCCAGCAGCTTAGCCCCCGGGACAGGGGGCTACGAGCAGTACTTC.

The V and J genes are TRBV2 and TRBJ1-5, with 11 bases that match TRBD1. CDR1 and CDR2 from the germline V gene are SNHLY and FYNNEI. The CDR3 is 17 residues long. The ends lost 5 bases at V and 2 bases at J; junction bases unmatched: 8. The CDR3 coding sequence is TGTGCCAGCAGTCCTAGGACAGGGGGCGATGGCAATCAGCCCCAGCATTTT. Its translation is CASSPRTGGDGNQPQHF. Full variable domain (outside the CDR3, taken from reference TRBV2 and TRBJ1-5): EPEVTQTPSHQVTQMGQEVILRCVPISNHLYFYWYRQILGQKVEFLVSFYNNEISEKSEIFDDQFSVERPDGSNFTLKIRSTKLEDSAMYFCASSPRTGGDGNQPQHFGDGTRLSIL.

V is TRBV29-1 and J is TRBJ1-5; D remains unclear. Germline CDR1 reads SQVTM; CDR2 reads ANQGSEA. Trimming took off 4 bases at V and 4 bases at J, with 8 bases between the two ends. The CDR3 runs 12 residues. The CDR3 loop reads CSVGVPNQPQHF. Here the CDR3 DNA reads TGCAGCGTTGGGGTCCCTAATCAGCCCCAGCATTTT. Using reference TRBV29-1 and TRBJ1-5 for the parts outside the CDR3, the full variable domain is SAVISQKPSRDICQRGTSLTIQCQVDSQVTMMFWYRQQPGQSLTLIATANQGSEATYESGFVIDKFPISRPNLTFSTLTVSNMSPEDSSIYLCSVGVPNQPQHFGDGTRLSIL.

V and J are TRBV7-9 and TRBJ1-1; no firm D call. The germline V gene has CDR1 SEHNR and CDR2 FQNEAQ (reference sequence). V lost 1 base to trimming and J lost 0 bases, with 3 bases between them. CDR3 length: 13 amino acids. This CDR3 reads CASSLEVNTEAFF. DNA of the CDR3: TGTGCCAGCAGCTTAGAGGTGAACACTGAAGCTTTCTTT.

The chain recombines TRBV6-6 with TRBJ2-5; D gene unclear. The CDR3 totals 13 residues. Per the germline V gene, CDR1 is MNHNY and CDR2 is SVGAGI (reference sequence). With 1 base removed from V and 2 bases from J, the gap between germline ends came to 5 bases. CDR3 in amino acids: CASSYYRQETQYF. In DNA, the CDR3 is TGTGCCAGCAGTTACTACAGACAAGAGACCCAGTACTTC.

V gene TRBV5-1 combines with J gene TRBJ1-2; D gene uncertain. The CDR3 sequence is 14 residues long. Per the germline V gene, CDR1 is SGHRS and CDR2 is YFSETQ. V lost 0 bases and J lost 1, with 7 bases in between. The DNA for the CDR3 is TGCGCCAGCAGCTTGGAGTCCGGTAACTATGGCTACACCTTC. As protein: CASSLESGNYGYTF.

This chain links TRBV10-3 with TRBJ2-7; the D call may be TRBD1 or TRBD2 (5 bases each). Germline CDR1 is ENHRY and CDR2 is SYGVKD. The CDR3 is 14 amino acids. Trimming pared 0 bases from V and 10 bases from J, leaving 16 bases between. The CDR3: CAISESGDGEIQYF. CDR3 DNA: TGTGCCATCAGTGAGTCGGGGGACGGAGAAATTCAGTACTTC.

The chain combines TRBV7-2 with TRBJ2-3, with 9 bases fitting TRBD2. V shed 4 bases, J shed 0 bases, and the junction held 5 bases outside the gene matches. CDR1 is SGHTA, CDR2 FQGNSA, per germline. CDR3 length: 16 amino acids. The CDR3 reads CASSSLAGPSTDTQYF. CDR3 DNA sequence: TGTGCCAGCAGCTCTCTAGCGGGACCTAGCACAGATACGCAGTATTTT.

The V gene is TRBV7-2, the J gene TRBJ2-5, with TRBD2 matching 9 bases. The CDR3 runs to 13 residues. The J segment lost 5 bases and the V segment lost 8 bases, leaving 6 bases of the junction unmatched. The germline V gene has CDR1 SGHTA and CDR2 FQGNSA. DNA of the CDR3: TGTGCCAGCGGGACTAGCAGTCTGGAGACCCAGTACTTC. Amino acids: CASGTSSLETQYF.

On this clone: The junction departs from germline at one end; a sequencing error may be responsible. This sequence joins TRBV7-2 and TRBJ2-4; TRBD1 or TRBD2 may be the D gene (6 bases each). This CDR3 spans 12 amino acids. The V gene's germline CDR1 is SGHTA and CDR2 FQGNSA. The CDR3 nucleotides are TGTGCCAGCAGCTCTGCTGACCAGGGGAGGCACTTC. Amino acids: CASSSADQGRHF.

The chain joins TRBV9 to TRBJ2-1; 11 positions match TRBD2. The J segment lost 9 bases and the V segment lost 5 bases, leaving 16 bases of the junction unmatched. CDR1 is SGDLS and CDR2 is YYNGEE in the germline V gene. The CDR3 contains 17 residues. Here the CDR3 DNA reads TGTGCCAGCAGTCCAACCTCGGTAGCGGGAGGGCCCAGTGAGCAGTTCTTC. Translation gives CASSPTSVAGGPSEQFF.

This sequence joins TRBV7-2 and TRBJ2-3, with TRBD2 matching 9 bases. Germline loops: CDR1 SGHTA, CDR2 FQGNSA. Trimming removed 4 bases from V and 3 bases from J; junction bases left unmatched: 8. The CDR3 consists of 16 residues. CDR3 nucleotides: TGTGCCAGCAGCTCCCCAGCGGGAGGATCGACAGATACGCAGTATTTT. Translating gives CASSSPAGGSTDTQYF.

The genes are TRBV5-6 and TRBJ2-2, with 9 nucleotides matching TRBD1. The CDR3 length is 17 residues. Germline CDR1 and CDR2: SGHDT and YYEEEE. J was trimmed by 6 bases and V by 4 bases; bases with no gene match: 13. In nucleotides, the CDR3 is TGTGCCAGCAGCCCCCGACAGGGGGGAAGCACGGCCGGGGAGCTGTTTTTT. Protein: CASSPRQGGSTAGELFF.

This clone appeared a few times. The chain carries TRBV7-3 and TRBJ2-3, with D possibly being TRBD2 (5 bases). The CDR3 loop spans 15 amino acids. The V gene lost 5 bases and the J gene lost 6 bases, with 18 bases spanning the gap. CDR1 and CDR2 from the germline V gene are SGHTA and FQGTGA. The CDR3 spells CASSQTRDPGDTQYF. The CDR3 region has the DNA TGTGCCAGCAGCCAGACAAGAGATCCGGGGGATACGCAGTATTTT.

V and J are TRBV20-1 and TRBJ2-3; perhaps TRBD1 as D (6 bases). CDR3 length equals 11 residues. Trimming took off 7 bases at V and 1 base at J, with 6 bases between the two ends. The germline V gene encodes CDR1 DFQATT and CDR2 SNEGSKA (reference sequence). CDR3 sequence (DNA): TGCAGTGAGGGGGGCACAGATACGCAGTATTTT. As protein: CSEGGTDTQYF.

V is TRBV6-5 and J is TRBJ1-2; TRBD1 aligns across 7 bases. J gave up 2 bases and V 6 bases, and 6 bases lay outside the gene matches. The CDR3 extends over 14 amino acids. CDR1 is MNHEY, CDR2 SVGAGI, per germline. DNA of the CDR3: TGTGCCAGCAGCGGGACAGCCCGAAACTATGGCTACACCTTC. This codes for CASSGTARNYGYTF.

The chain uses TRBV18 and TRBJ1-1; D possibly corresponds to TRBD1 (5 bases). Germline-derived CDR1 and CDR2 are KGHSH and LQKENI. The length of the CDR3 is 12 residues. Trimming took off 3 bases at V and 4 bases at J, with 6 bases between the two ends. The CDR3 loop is CASSPGATEAFF. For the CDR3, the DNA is TGTGCCAGCTCACCCGGGGCCACTGAAGCTTTCTTT.

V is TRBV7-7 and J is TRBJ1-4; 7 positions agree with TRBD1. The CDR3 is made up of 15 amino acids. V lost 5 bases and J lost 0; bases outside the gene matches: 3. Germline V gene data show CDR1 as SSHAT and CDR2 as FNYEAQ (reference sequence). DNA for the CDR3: TGTGCCAGCAGCCGAGGGGGCTCAACTAATGAAAAACTGTTTTTT. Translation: CASSRGGSTNEKLFF.

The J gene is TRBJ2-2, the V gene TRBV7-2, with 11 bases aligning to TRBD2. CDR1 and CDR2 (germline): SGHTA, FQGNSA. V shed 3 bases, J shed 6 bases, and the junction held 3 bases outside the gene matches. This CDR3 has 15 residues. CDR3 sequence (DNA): TGTGCCAGCAGCTTGACACTAGCGGGAGCCGGGGAGCTGTTTTTT. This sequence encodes CASSLTLAGAGELFF. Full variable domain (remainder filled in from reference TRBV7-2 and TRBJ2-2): GAGVSQSPSNKVTEKGKDVELRCDPISGHTALYWYRQSLGQGLEFLIYFQGNSAPDKSGLPSDRFSAERTGGSVSTLTIQRTQQEDSAVYLCASSLTLAGAGELFFGEGSRLTVL.

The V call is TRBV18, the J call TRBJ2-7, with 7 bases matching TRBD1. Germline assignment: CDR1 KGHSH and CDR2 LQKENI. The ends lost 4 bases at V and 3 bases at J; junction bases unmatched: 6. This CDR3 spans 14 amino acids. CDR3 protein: CASSQTTGNYEQYF. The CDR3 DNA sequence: TGTGCCAGCTCACAGACGACAGGGAACTACGAGCAGTACTTC.